This T cell receptor beta chain came from a study of T cells in Graves' hyperthyroidism and ophthalmopathy. An approximately 9.4 ml volume of fresh peripheral blood provided the PBMCs. Regions amplified from RNA transcripts were the TCR beta CDR3 regions. The TCR CDR3 was amplified in a first-round RT-PCR using the HTBI primer set. In TCRdb, the multiplex PCR reads were re-called with MiXCR into one record per CDR3 protein. The data show approximately 720,000 distinct CDR3 sequences, around 20% seen once. The CDR3 is made up of 15 amino acids. Germline CDR1 DFQATT, CDR2 SNEGSKA (reference sequence). V was pared by 1 base and J by 2 bases, with 15 bases between.

The genes are TRBV20-1 and TRBJ2-7; D is tentatively TRBD1 or TRBD2 (5 bases each). The sample consisted of blood. The TCR sequence derives from a woman between 50 and 59 years old with Graves' hyperthyroidism that later progressed to Graves' ophthalmopathy. The CDR3 protein is CSARVEGSATYEQYF. The DNA of the CDR3 is TGCAGTGCTAGAGTAGAGGGGTCTGCGACCTACGAGCAGTACTTC.